Following are 25 T cell receptor beta chains from one sample sequenced in a study of T cells after yellow fever vaccination. One entry per CDR3 protein results from TCRdb running MiXCR on the 5' RACE reads. Among about 310,000 distinct CDR3 sequences, 3.6% were seen once, and the ten largest hold 23%. The sequencing here drew on PBMCs, taken on the day of the yellow fever booster vaccination. All receptors come from a man younger than 30 who received the YFV17D yellow fever vaccine.

The sample holds a few counts of this clonotype. The chain has TRBV4-2 and TRBJ1-1, with 8 bases identical to TRBD1. The V and J ends lost 1 base and 4 bases, in that order; junction bases with no gene match: 5. CDR1 is LGHNA, CDR2 YNFKEQ, per germline. CDR3 length equals 15 residues. CDR3 in amino acids: CASSQAQGGGTEAFF. The CDR3 bases are TGTGCCAGCAGCCAAGCACAGGGGGGGGGCACTGAAGCTTTCTTT.

This clonotype was seen many times. V and J are TRBV12-3 or TRBV12-4 and TRBJ1-2; TRBD1 might be the D (6 bases). The CDR3 runs 14 residues. The V and J ends lost 4 bases and 8 bases respectively, with 17 bases between them. The CDR3 bases are TGTGCCAGCAGTTATAGTGGCGGGGGCAGGGGCTACACCTTC. Amino acids: CASSYSGGGRGYTF.

This clonotype was observed at least ten times. CDR3 amino acids: CASSPFQGLSGANVLTF. As DNA, the CDR3 is TGTGCCAGCAGCCCGTTTCAGGGGCTCTCTGGGGCCAACGTCCTGACTTTC. The chain recombines TRBV11-2 with TRBJ2-6, with a weak D call TRBD1 (6 bases). This CDR3 has 17 residues. Germline lookup yields CDR1 SGHAT and CDR2 FQNNGV. The V gene lost 5 bases and the J gene lost 0 bases, with 14 bases spanning the gap.

This clonotype was picked up many times. The chain combines TRBV11-2 with TRBJ1-6; TRBD1 aligns across 8 bases. Germline V gene lookup returns CDR1 SGHAT and CDR2 FQNNGV. The V gene end was trimmed by 8 bases and the J gene end by 4 bases; junction bases not matched to a gene: 7. CDR3 length: 15 amino acids. CDR3 protein: CASLATGAYNSPLHF. The CDR3 DNA reads as TGTGCCAGCCTTGCGACAGGGGCTTATAATTCACCCCTCCACTTT.

The chain is built from TRBV4-3 and TRBJ2-1; TRBD1 is a possible D gene (6 bases). CDR1 is LGHNA and CDR2 is YSLEER in the germline V gene. V gave up 2 bases and J gave up 7 bases, with 9 bases separating them. The length of the CDR3 is 13 residues. DNA of the CDR3: TGCGCCAGCAGCCAATCAGGGGTGAATGAGCAGTTCTTC. Encoded protein: CASSQSGVNEQFF.

At least ten counts were recorded for this clonotype. The chain couples TRBV7-3 to TRBJ1-1, with no clear D. CDR1 and CDR2 from the germline V gene are SGHTA and FQGTGA. This CDR3 is 13 amino acids long. V was clipped by 5 bases and J by 4 bases, with 11 bases between them. The CDR3 is CASSRYGGTEAFF. The CDR3 DNA reads as TGTGCCAGCAGCCGTTACGGTGGCACTGAAGCTTTCTTT.

This clonotype was found many times. J is TRBJ2-5 and V is TRBV7-2; D remains ambiguous. CDR3 length: 12 amino acids. Between the trimmed V and J ends, which lost 5 bases and 4 bases, there was a span of 8 bases. CDR1 SGHTA and CDR2 FQGNSA come from the germline V gene. CDR3 coding DNA: TGTGCCAGCAGCGCAACCTTAGAGACCCAGTACTTC. It codes for CASSATLETQYF.

This clonotype was counted only a few times. The V and J genes are TRBV27 and TRBJ1-6; 7 bases are a match to TRBD1. The V segment lost 2 bases and the J segment 16 bases; nucleotides outside the gene matches: 14. The CDR3 runs to 15 residues. Germline CDR1 and CDR2: MNHEY and SMNVEV (reference sequence). CDR3 amino acids: CASSLNWTGFRKLHF. For the CDR3, the DNA is TGTGCCAGCAGTTTAAACTGGACAGGCTTCCGAAAGCTCCACTTT.

This clonotype was recorded at least ten times. The chain joins TRBV3-1 to TRBJ2-7; D may match TRBD1 or TRBD2 (5 bases each). V lost 1 base and J lost 2, with 15 bases in between. The germline V gene has CDR1 LGHDT and CDR2 YNNKEL (reference sequence). CDR3 length: 16 amino acids. The CDR3, as DNA: TGTGCCAGCAGCCAAGTCCCCGGGACGGGAACCTACGAGCAGTACTTC. This encodes CASSQVPGTGTYEQYF.

This clonotype was seen a few times. V is TRBV28 and J is TRBJ2-3, with a tentative D call TRBD1 (7 bases). V dropped 4 bases and J dropped 1 base, with 33 bases sitting between them. Germline CDR1 and CDR2: MDHEN and SYDVKM. This CDR3 has 22 residues. The CDR3, as DNA: TGTGCCAGCAGTTCCCCAAACCGACCCGGGAACAGGGGAGGCCTACGCACAGATACGCAGTATTTT. This translates into CASSSPNRPGNRGGLRTDTQYF.

This clonotype was counted ten times or more. The chain carries TRBV12-3 or TRBV12-4 and TRBJ2-5, with 13 bases lining up with TRBD2. Germline trimming cut 4 bases from V and 5 bases from J; bases unmatched to any gene: 4. CDR3 length: 15 amino acids. The CDR3 protein is CASSSGLAGSETQYF. CDR3 nucleotides: TGTGCCAGCAGTTCGGGACTAGCGGGGTCCGAGACCCAGTACTTC.

This clonotype was recorded at least ten times. CDR3 residues: CASSSTFMGPYEQYF. The CDR3 bases are TGTGCCAGCAGCTCTACGTTTATGGGCCCCTACGAGCAGTACTTC. This rearrangement joins TRBV11-2 to TRBJ2-7; D is undetermined. The V end was cut by 4 bases, the J end by 2 bases, with 15 bases between. The CDR3 contains 15 residues. The germline gives CDR1 SGHAT, CDR2 FQNNGV. Complete variable domain (other parts from reference TRBV11-2 and TRBJ2-7): EAGVAQSPRYKIIEKRQSVAFWCNPISGHATLYWYQQILGQGPKLLIQFQNNGVVDDSQLPKDRFSAERLKGVDSTLKIQPAKLEDSAVYLCASSSTFMGPYEQYFGPGTRLTVT.

This clonotype was observed at least ten times. The chain couples TRBV7-7 to TRBJ2-1; TRBD2 matches 14 bases. J was trimmed by 10 bases and V by 5 bases; bases with no gene match: 7. CDR1 and CDR2 (germline): SSHAT, FNYEAQ (reference sequence). The CDR3 consists of 15 residues. In nucleotides, the CDR3 is TGTGCCAGCAGCCGACTAGCGGGGGGGCATAGCGAGCAGTTCTTC. Protein: CASSRLAGGHSEQFF.

This clonotype was recorded at least ten times. The chain combines TRBV14 with TRBJ2-2; the match to TRBD2 covers 10 bases. Germline CDR1 reads SGHDN; CDR2 reads FVKESK. The J segment lost 7 bases and the V segment lost 4 bases, leaving 9 bases of the junction unmatched. CDR3 length: 16 amino acids. The CDR3 is CASSPRLAGGDGELFF. Here the CDR3 DNA reads TGTGCCAGCAGCCCTCGTTTAGCGGGGGGCGACGGGGAGCTGTTTTTT.

The sample holds many counts of this clonotype. The chain uses TRBV4-2 and TRBJ1-6, with unresolved D. Germline CDR1 LGHNA, CDR2 YNFKEQ. The length of the CDR3 is 13 residues. V was cut by 0 bases and J by 10 bases, with 7 bases left in between. The CDR3 DNA is TGTGCCAGCAGCCAAGAGGGCCAATCACCCCTCCACTTT. Translation: CASSQEGQSPLHF.

This clonotype came up many times. J is TRBJ2-1 and V is TRBV7-2; D might be TRBD2 (6 bases). Germline V gene sequence: CDR1 SGHTA, CDR2 FQGNSA. Trimming removed 1 base from V and 0 bases from J, with 10 bases in between. This CDR3 region has 16 residues. The CDR3 DNA sequence: TGTGCCAGCAGCTTAGGGGGGGTGGGCTCCTACAATGAGCAGTTCTTC. Translated: CASSLGGVGSYNEQFF.

This clonotype came up a few times. The J gene is TRBJ1-1, the V gene TRBV4-3, with D hard to call. Trimming stripped 0 bases from V and 1 base from J, with 12 bases between. This CDR3 is 16 amino acids long. Germline CDR1 and CDR2: LGHNA and YSLEER. Here the CDR3 DNA reads TGCGCCAGCAGCCAAGATCATAGGACCGAGAACACTGAAGCTTTCTTT. Its translation is CASSQDHRTENTEAFF.

The sample holds many counts of this clonotype. The chain recombines TRBV18 with TRBJ2-1; TRBD2 matches 8 bases. V dropped 3 bases and J dropped 8; count of bases not matched to a gene: 12. The CDR3 consists of 16 residues. CDR1 is KGHSH, CDR2 LQKENI, per germline. The CDR3 nucleotides read TGTGCCAGCTCACCTCCCGGCGGGGGGCGACAGGATGAGCAGTTCTTC. Translated, it gives CASSPPGGGRQDEQFF.

The chain carries TRBV20-1 and TRBJ1-2, with 9 bases identical to TRBD1. From germline, CDR1 is DFQATT and CDR2 SNEGSKA (reference sequence). The J segment lost 7 bases and the V segment lost 6 bases, leaving 12 bases of the junction unmatched. The CDR3 runs 14 residues. CDR3 in DNA: TGCAGTGCACGTCCCGGGACAGGGTTCGGTGGCTACACCTTC. Translated: CSARPGTGFGGYTF.

The table lists this clonotype with many counts. The chain recombines TRBV9 with TRBJ1-1; unclear D gene. The CDR3 is made up of 14 amino acids. Trimming removed 0 bases at V and 4 bases at J, with 10 bases between. Germline-derived CDR1 and CDR2 are SGDLS and YYNGEE. The CDR3 loop is CASSVEPLGTEAFF. As DNA, the CDR3 is TGTGCCAGCAGCGTAGAACCCTTGGGCACTGAAGCTTTCTTT.

There are many counts of this clonotype. This sequence joins TRBV7-3 and TRBJ2-1, with 11 bases identical to TRBD2. Germline CDR1 SGHTA, CDR2 FQGTGA. V lost 4 bases and J lost 4; bases outside the gene matches: 3. The CDR3 length is 15 residues. CDR3 amino acids: CASSSLAGVYNEQFF. The CDR3 DNA reads as TGTGCCAGCAGCTCACTAGCGGGGGTTTACAATGAGCAGTTCTTC.

This clonotype was seen at least ten times. V and J are TRBV27 and TRBJ2-7, with 8 bases identical to TRBD2. Trimming removed 7 bases from V and 6 bases from J; junction bases left unmatched: 14. CDR3 length: 15 amino acids. Germline V lookup: CDR1 MNHEY, CDR2 SMNVEV (reference sequence). CDR3 in DNA: TGTGCCAGCATCTCGCGGGGGACGGGAGGGCCCGAGCAGTACGTC. This gives the protein CASISRGTGGPEQYV.

This clonotype has ten or more counts. The chain is built from TRBV12-3 or TRBV12-4 and TRBJ1-5, with D hard to call. V lost 6 bases and J 7 bases, leaving 13 bases between the germline ends. The CDR3 runs 13 residues. CDR3 in amino acids: CASSGRERQPQHF. The CDR3, as DNA: TGTGCCAGCAGCGGGAGGGAGCGACAGCCCCAGCATTTT.

This clonotype was detected many times. The chain carries TRBV7-8 and TRBJ2-7, with 9 nucleotides matching TRBD1. CDR1 is SGHVS, CDR2 FQNEAQ, per germline. The CDR3 runs to 16 residues. V shed 5 bases, J shed 0 bases, and the junction held 8 bases outside the gene matches. CDR3 sequence reads: CASSMDRGRYSYEQYF. The DNA of the CDR3 is TGTGCCAGCAGCATGGACAGGGGTCGCTACTCCTACGAGCAGTACTTC.

This clonotype was detected ten times or more. The chain links TRBV15 to TRBJ2-1; TRBD2 is a possible D gene (7 bases). The CDR3 length is 18 residues. Germline V gene lookup returns CDR1 LNHNV and CDR2 YYDKDF (reference sequence). V was shortened by 5 bases and J by 0 bases, with 20 bases between the two germline ends. CDR3 sequence reads: CATSPHFTGGSSYNEQFF. CDR3 in DNA: TGTGCCACCAGCCCTCACTTCACGGGGGGCAGCTCCTACAATGAGCAGTTCTTC.